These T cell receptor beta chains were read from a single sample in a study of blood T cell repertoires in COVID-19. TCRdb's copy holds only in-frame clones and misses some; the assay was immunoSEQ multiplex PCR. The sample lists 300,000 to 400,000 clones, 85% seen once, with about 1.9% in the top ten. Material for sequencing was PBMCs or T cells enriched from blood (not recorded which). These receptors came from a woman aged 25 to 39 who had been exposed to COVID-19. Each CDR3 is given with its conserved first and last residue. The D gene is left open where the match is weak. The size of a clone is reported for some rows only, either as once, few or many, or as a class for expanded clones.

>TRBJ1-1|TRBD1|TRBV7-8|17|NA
CASSLTRTGGNNTEAFF
TGTGCCAGCAGCTTAACCCGGACAGGGGGCAATAACACTGAAGCTTTCTTT
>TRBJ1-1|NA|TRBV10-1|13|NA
CASRDRMNTEAFF
TGCGCCAGCAGAGACAGGATGAACACTGAAGCTTTCTTT
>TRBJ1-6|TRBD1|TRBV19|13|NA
CASSIQGEPPLHF
TGTGCCAGTAGTATACAGGGGGAGCCACCCCTCCACTTT
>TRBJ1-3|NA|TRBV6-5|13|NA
CASSRGWGNTIYF
TGTGCCAGCAGTCGGGGTTGGGGAAACACCATATATTTT
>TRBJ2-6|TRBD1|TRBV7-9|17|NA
CASTRQGPLSGANVLTF
TGTGCCAGCACGCGACAGGGACCCCTCTCTGGGGCCAACGTCCTGACTTTC
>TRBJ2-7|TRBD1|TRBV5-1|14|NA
CASSTGTGFYEQYF
TGCGCCAGCAGCACCGGGACAGGGTTCTACGAGCAGTACTTC
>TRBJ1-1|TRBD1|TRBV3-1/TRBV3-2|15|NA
CASSPQDRANTEAFF
TGTGCCAGCAGCCCTCAGGACAGGGCTAACACTGAAGCTTTCTTT
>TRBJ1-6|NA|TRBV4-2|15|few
CASSQFFTGHSPLHF
TGTGCCAGCAGCCAATTCTTTACAGGACACTCACCCCTCCACTTT
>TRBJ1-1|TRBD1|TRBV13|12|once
CASSPGQEAAFF
TGTGCCAGCAGCCCCGGACAGGAGGCGGCTTTCTTT
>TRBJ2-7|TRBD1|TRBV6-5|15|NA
CASSYGGTGVYEQYF
TGTGCCAGCAGTTACGGAGGGACAGGGGTCTACGAGCAGTACTTC
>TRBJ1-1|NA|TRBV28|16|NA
CASSLFTGSRNTEAFF
TGTGCCAGCAGTTTATTTACAGGGAGTAGGAACACTGAAGCTTTCTTT
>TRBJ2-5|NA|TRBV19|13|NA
CASSGARSETQYF
TGTGCCAGTAGTGGCGCGAGGTCTGAGACCCAGTACTTC
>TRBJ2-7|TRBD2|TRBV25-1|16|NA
CASRGEPGLGGYEQYF
TGTGCCAGCAGGGGGGAACCGGGACTAGGTGGGTACGAGCAGTACTTC
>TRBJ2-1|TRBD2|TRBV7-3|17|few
CASSLRTSGGSRNEQFF
TGTGCCAGCAGCCTAAGGACTAGCGGGGGGTCGAGGAATGAGCAGTTCTTC
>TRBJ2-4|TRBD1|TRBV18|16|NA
CASSPAGGFTKNIQYF
TGTGCCAGCTCACCGGCAGGGGGCTTTACCAAAAACATTCAGTACTTC
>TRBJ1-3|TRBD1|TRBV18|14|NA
CASSTDRIGNTIYF
TGTGCCAGCTCAACGGACAGGATCGGAAACACCATATATTTT
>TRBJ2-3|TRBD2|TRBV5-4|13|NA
CASSFNSGANQYF
TGTGCCAGCAGCTTCAATAGCGGGGCCAACCAGTATTTT
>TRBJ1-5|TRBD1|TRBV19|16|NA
CASSILLGTGNQPQHF
TGTGCCAGTAGTATTCTTCTCGGGACAGGTAATCAGCCCCAGCATTTT
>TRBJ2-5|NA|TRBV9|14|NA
CASSVQGGSETQYF
TGTGCCAGCAGCGTACAGGGGGGCTCGGAGACCCAGTACTTC
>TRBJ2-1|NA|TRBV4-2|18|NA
CASRTNSGTDSSYNEQFF
TGTGCCAGCCGTACTAATAGCGGGACAGACAGCTCCTACAATGAGCAGTTCTTC
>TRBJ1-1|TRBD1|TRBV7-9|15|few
CASSLARGAYTEAFF
TGTGCCAGCAGCTTAGCCAGGGGGGCTTACACTGAAGCTTTCTTT
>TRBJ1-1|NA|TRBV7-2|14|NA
CASSFGMVNTEAFF
TGTGCCAGCAGCTTCGGGATGGTGAACACTGAAGCTTTCTTT